These T cell receptor beta chains were read from a single sample in a study of blood T cell repertoires in COVID-19. TCRdb keeps only in-frame clones here, not all; method: immunoSEQ multiplex PCR. The sample has around 85,000 clones; 90% are singletons. The sample consisted of peripheral blood. The receptors stem from a woman aged 80 or over with active or convalescent COVID-19. The CDR3 runs from the conserved cysteine through the conserved F or W. The D gene is left open where the match is weak. Clone size, where shown, is once, few, many, or a class for clones that have expanded.

j_call d_call clone_size v_call cdr3_nt cdr3_aa
TRBJ1-5 TRBD1 . TRBV6-6 TGTGCCAGCAGTTTGGACCGGCAGGGGGGCAATCAGCCCCAGCATTTT CASSLDRQGGNQPQHF
TRBJ2-3 . once TRBV18 TGTGCCAGCTCACCGATCAGTAACACAGATACGCAGTATTTT CASSPISNTDTQYF
TRBJ1-2 . . TRBV27 TGTGCCAGCAGTTTAGGTAGGGGACTAGCTAACTATGGCTACACCTTC CASSLGRGLANYGYTF
TRBJ1-5 . . TRBV6-5 TGTGCCAGCAGTTACTCGGCGGACAGAAATCAGCCCCAGCATTTT CASSYSADRNQPQHF
TRBJ2-3 . . TRBV19 TGTGCCAGTAGTCTTGGAGGGGTTAGCACAGATACGCAGTATTTT CASSLGGVSTDTQYF
TRBJ1-3 . few TRBV19 TGTGCCAGTAGGAAACAAGATGGAAACACCATATATTTT CASRKQDGNTIYF
TRBJ2-5 . . TRBV28 TGTGCCAGCAGCAGGGACACCGGTATGGAGACCCAGTACTTC CASSRDTGMETQYF
TRBJ1-5 . . TRBV6-5 TGTGCCAGCAGTTCGGCAGGGGCTAGCAATCAGCCCCAGCATTTT CASSSAGASNQPQHF
TRBJ1-3 TRBD1 . TRBV19 TGTGCCAGTAGTATCGGGACAGGGGCTGGAAACACCATATATTTT CASSIGTGAGNTIYF
TRBJ2-1 . . TRBV5-4 TGTGCCAGCAGCTTGGCACAGGGTTCTGGGAGTGAGCAGTTCTTC CASSLAQGSGSEQFF
TRBJ1-1 . . TRBV6-5 TGTGCCAGCAGTTACCCCCCAGGTGAAGCTTTCTTT CASSYPPGEAFF
TRBJ2-7 . . TRBV6-2/TRBV6-3 TGTGCCAGCAGTTACGTCCGGACTGAAGGGACCTACGAGCAGTACTTC CASSYVRTEGTYEQYF
TRBJ2-3 . . TRBV20-1 TGCAGTGCTAGTACCGGCGGGAGCACAGATACGCAGTATTTT CSASTGGSTDTQYF
TRBJ2-3 TRBD1 . TRBV18 TGTGCCAGCTCACGACAGGGCGAAGATACGCAGTATTTT CASSRQGEDTQYF
TRBJ2-3 TRBD1 once TRBV6-6 TGTGCCAGCAGTTTTCGACAGGGTGGCACAGATACGCAGTATTTT CASSFRQGGTDTQYF
TRBJ2-1 . . TRBV19 TGTGCCAGTAGTATATTTTCTAGCAACAATGAGCAGTTCTTC CASSIFSSNNEQFF
TRBJ2-2 TRBD1 . TRBV6-5 TGTGCCAGCAGTCTACAGGGGGGCGGGGAGCTGTTTTTT CASSLQGGGELFF
TRBJ2-1 TRBD1 . TRBV5-1 TGCGCCAGCAGTTTTTCCACAGGGGGCCACAATGAGCAGTTCTTC CASSFSTGGHNEQFF
TRBJ1-1 . . TRBV7-2 TGTGCCAGCAGCCCCAGGATCGTACTTCCTGAAGCTTTCTTT CASSPRIVLPEAFF
TRBJ2-2 TRBD1 . TRBV24-1 TGTGCCACCAGCCTGACAGGGGGACCCGGGGAGCTGTTTTTT CATSLTGGPGELFF